The sequence of this T cell receptor beta chain was determined in a study of blood T cells in healthy people across ages. A word on this clonotype: Its antigen is undetermined.

Primers used in a second PCR of roughly 7 to 12 cycles were a sample-barcoded 5' primer and a J-beta primer mix. TCRdb reprocessed the 5' RACE reads with MiXCR, giving one entry per CDR3 protein. The sample carries around 820,000 distinct CDR3 sequences, roughly 25% recorded once. Whole-study results and caveats: The study found more naive CD4+ cells and higher diversity in long-lived than aged donors.

Per germline, CDR1 MNHEY and CDR2 SMNVEV (reference sequence). The CDR3 has 16 amino acids. J gave up 5 bases and V 6 bases, and 7 bases lay outside the gene matches. This sample also belongs to another study, concerning T cells of mothers and their children. Turning to that study: Input to cDNA synthesis comprised all extracted RNA, at a ratio of roughly 1.5 ug per 15 ul.

This TCR was recovered from a boy aged 10-17 years in good health. The sequenced sample was blood. The chain has TRBV27 and TRBJ2-2, with TRBD2 matching 12 bases. DNA for the CDR3: TGTGCCAGCAGCCCTAGCGGGAGGGTCTTGACCGGGGAGCTGTTTTTT. The encoded protein is CASSPSGRVLTGELFF.